The 13 T cell receptor beta chains below were found in one sample sequenced in a study of T-cell reconstitution after alpha-beta-depleted transplantation in children (dated by TCRdb to 2016 to 2018). Libraries were prepared through PCR. Sequencing took place on an Illumina HiSeq 2500. To normalize quantification of the TCRbeta repertoire, the TCR libraries were built with molecular barcoding that relied on unique molecular identifiers. TCRdb trimmed the raw reads at Q25, called clones with MiXCR and kept productive beta chains. CDR3 protein sequences are deduplicated, and each keeps its most common genes and DNA. In this sample the table shows some 300,000 distinct CDR3 sequences, about 9.5% of which occur a single time. The top ten constitute about 8% of the sample. This specimen's treatment or condition label, interpreted: allogeneic hematopoietic cell transplantation with graft depleted of TCRalphabeta T cells and CD19 B cells.

Sequenced material: PBMCs, taken before TCRalphabeta/CD19-depleted stem cell transplant. These TCRs come from a boy under two years old with acute myeloid leukemia, due to receive a stem cell transplant.

V and J are TRBV25-1 and TRBJ2-7, with 9 bases that match TRBD1. Germline V CDR1 and CDR2: MGHDK, SYGVNS. V lost 0 bases to trimming and J lost 3 bases; unmatched junction nucleotides: 6. The CDR3 totals 16 residues. The CDR3 nucleotides read TGTGCCAGCAGTGAATATAGGGGGACAGGGCTCTACGAGCAGTACTTC. This gives the protein CASSEYRGTGLYEQYF.

This clonotype occurred many times. CDR3 nucleotides: TGTGCCAGCAGCCAAGACAGGGGGCCAAACATTCAGTACTTC. Its translation is CASSQDRGPNIQYF. This rearrangement joins TRBV9 to TRBJ2-4; TRBD1 aligns across 10 bases. This CDR3 comprises 14 residues. CDR1 and CDR2 from the germline V gene are SGDLS and YYNGEE. V trimming: 4 bases; J trimming: 6 bases; junction bases outside the gene matches: 4. The full variable domain, in which reference TRBV9 and TRBJ2-4 provide the parts outside the CDR3, is DSGVTQTPKHLITATGQRVTLRCSPRSGDLSVYWYQQSLDQGLQFLIQYYNGEERAKGNILERFSAQQFPDLHSELNLSSLELGDSALYFCASSQDRGPNIQYFGAGTRLSVL.

In its sample, this clonotype was seen many times. This chain connects TRBV5-1 to TRBJ2-1; D unresolved. Trimming pared 0 bases from V and 8 bases from J, leaving 12 bases between. Germline V lookup: CDR1 SGHRS, CDR2 YFSETQ. The CDR3 consists of 14 residues. The CDR3 protein is CASSLGNPGDEQFF. The CDR3 region has the DNA TGCGCCAGCAGCTTGGGCAACCCTGGGGATGAGCAGTTCTTC.

This clonotype was counted ten times or more. This rearrangement joins TRBV10-3 to TRBJ2-7, with 9 bases matching TRBD1. CDR3 length: 17 amino acids. Germline V gene lookup returns CDR1 ENHRY and CDR2 SYGVKD. J lost 3 bases, V lost 0 bases, and 9 bases had no gene match. The CDR3 bases are TGTGCCATCAGTGAGTCCCCCCCGACAGGGGGATTCTACGAGCAGTACTTC. It translates to CAISESPPTGGFYEQYF.

This clonotype was counted between two and nine times. The chain carries TRBV12-3 or TRBV12-4 and TRBJ2-3, with 9 bases fitting TRBD2. The V and J ends lost 5 bases and 2 bases, in that order; junction bases with no gene match: 5. The CDR3 sequence is 15 residues long. CDR3 nucleotide sequence: TGTGCCAGCAGTGCCCCGGGACTAGCCACAGATACGCAGTATTTT. Protein product: CASSAPGLATDTQYF.

This clonotype was seen at least ten times. This chain links TRBV10-3 with TRBJ2-5; 8 bases align to TRBD2. Per the germline V gene, CDR1 is ENHRY and CDR2 is SYGVKD. V gave up 6 bases and J gave up 5 bases; unmatched junction bases: 11. The length of the CDR3 is 15 residues. In DNA, the CDR3 is TGTGCCATCAGCGGAGGCCAGTCGGGGGGGGAGACCCAGTACTTC. This translates into CAISGGQSGGETQYF.

This clonotype was detected ten times or more. The rearrangement joins TRBV28 to TRBJ1-2; no definite D call. Germline V gives CDR1 MDHEN, CDR2 SYDVKM. V gave up 11 bases and J gave up 4 bases, with 17 bases separating them. This CDR3 has 13 residues. For the CDR3, the DNA is TGTGCCCGCCTTGAGTGGCAGTGCTATGGCTACACCTTC. It yields the protein CARLEWQCYGYTF.

The sample holds many counts of this clonotype. The genes are TRBV7-6 and TRBJ2-1; 7 bases map to TRBD2. Germline V lookup: CDR1 SGHVS, CDR2 FNYEAQ. Trimming took 3 bases from V and 0 from J; bases not matched to a gene: 5. The CDR3 consists of 16 residues. CDR3 sequence reads: CASSLYGGSSYNEQFF. DNA for the CDR3: TGTGCCAGCAGCTTGTACGGCGGGAGCTCCTACAATGAGCAGTTCTTC.

V gene TRBV5-8 combines with J gene TRBJ2-3; maybe TRBD2 (6 bases). Germline V gives CDR1 SGHTS, CDR2 YDEGEE. Trimming left V 5 bases short and J 3 bases short, with 13 bases between. This CDR3 contains 14 residues. Here the CDR3 DNA reads TGTGCCAGCAGACCCAGCCGGGGGACAGATACGCAGTATTTT. It encodes CASRPSRGTDTQYF. Together with reference TRBV5-8 and TRBJ2-3, the CDR3 gives the full variable domain: EAGVTQSPTHLIKTRGQQATLRCSPISGHTSVYWYQQALGLGLQFLLWYDEGEERNRGNFPPRFSGRQFPNYSSELNVNALELEDSALYLCASRPSRGTDTQYFGPGTRLTVL.

This clonotype was detected only a few times. V usage is TRBV7-8 and J usage is TRBJ2-7, with D uncertain. The CDR3 extends over 16 amino acids. Deletions cut 1 base from V and 0 bases from J, with 13 bases between. From germline, CDR1 is SGHVS and CDR2 FQNEAQ. Here the CDR3 reads CASSLVRTSSSYEQYF. The CDR3 region has the DNA TGTGCCAGCAGCTTAGTTAGGACCTCCAGCTCCTACGAGCAGTACTTC.

This clonotype has just a few counts. This rearrangement joins TRBV5-5 to TRBJ2-7; D is undetermined. Trimming took 4 bases from V and 5 from J, leaving 16 bases between them. Germline CDR1 is SGHKS and CDR2 is YYEKEE (reference sequence). This CDR3 spans 14 amino acids. CDR3 in amino acids: CASSLPGPRDEQYF. CDR3 sequence (DNA): TGTGCCAGCAGCCTTCCGGGCCCACGGGACGAGCAGTACTTC.

Many counts were recorded for this clonotype. V gene TRBV28 combines with J gene TRBJ2-7, with 7 bases fitting TRBD1. The CDR3 extends over 14 amino acids. Germline CDR1 reads MDHEN; CDR2 reads SYDVKM. V lost 5 bases to trimming and J lost 6 bases; unmatched junction nucleotides: 10. In DNA, the CDR3 is TGTGCCAGCAGTCCGCCACCAGGACAGGCCGAGCAGTACTTC. It is translated as CASSPPPGQAEQYF.

This clonotype was found many times. The rearrangement links TRBV12-3 or TRBV12-4 to TRBJ2-7, with 7 nucleotides matching TRBD1. The ends lost 3 bases at V and 8 bases at J; junction bases unmatched: 4. The CDR3 is 12 residues long. The chain's CDR3 is CASSFGTEKQYF. CDR3 nucleotides: TGTGCCAGCAGTTTCGGGACAGAGAAGCAGTACTTC.